The clone carrying this T cell receptor beta chain was seen a single time. Its antigen is currently unknown. This sample was taken from a study of cytomegalovirus exposure and HLA in healthy donors. Study-level findings and limits: Reports indicated that the classifier achieved high specificity and sensitivity in diagnosing cytomegalovirus status. The analysis excluded some indistinguishable V segments, including TRBV6-2 and TRBV6-3.

Use of 60 Vbeta and 13 Jbeta primers characterized the PCR. Profiled with immunoSEQ multiplex PCR; TCRdb holds only in-frame clones, not every one. The sample lists over 150,000 clones, about 71% occurring once. Healthy people donating bone marrow made up the donors. Nominally healthy donors provided the samples, though records likely missed some immune exposures. The CDR3 loop spans 18 amino acids. The V gene's germline CDR1 is ENHRY and CDR2 SYGVKD. Trimming stripped 0 bases from V and 0 bases from J, with 15 bases between. This clonotype was obtained from a middle-aged man in good health and CMV-seronegative. Material: PBMCs. The chain joins TRBV10-3 to TRBJ1-3, with D unclear. The CDR3 loop reads CAISESRATSGSGNTIYF. In nucleotides, the CDR3 is TGTGCCATCAGTGAGTCCCGCGCAACTTCTGGCTCTGGAAACACCATATATTTT.